A single TCR beta chain is shown here with its context. Its antigen is unidentified. The data are from a study of beta chain features in type 1 diabetes. Study-wide points: Type 1 diabetes patients had moderately but significantly shorter TCRB CDR3s in all four CD4+ subsets. Patients with type 1 diabetes showed fewer VDJ junction insertions and more deletions.

CDR3 size: 15 residues. Looked up from germline, CDR1 is MNHEY and CDR2 is SMNVEV (reference sequence). Trimming took 5 bases from V and 2 from J, leaving 15 bases between them. Expressed TCRB transcripts were sequenced after all isolated RNA was converted to cDNA. Sequenced by immunoSEQ multiplex PCR; TCRdb stores in-frame clones only, minus some. This sample has 150,000 to 190,000 clones, with about a tenth found just once. The specimen sequenced was central memory CD4+ T cells from blood. The chain recombines TRBV27 with TRBJ1-2, with D perhaps matching TRBD1 (5 bases). The clonotype originates from a man aged 30-40 years with type 1 diabetes. The chain's CDR3 is CASSLLGHPNYGYTF. CDR3 bases: TGTGCCAGCAGTCTCCTAGGACACCCCAACTATGGCTACACCTTC.